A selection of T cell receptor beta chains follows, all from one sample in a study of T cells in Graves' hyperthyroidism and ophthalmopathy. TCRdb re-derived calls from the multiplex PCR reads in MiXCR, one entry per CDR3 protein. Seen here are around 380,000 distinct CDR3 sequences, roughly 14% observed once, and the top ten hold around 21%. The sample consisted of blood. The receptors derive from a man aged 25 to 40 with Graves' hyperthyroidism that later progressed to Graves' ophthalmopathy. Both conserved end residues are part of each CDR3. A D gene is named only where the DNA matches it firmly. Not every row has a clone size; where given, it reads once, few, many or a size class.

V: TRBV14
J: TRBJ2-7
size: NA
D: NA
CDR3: CASSQGAGRDLYEQYF
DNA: TGTGCCAGCAGCCAAGGGGCCGGGCGGGATCTCTACGAGCAGTACTTC

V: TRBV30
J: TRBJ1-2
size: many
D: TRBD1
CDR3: CAWSTYGTGGPSGYGYTF
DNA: TGTGCCTGGAGTACATACGGGACAGGGGGCCCCTCTGGTTATGGCTACACCTTC

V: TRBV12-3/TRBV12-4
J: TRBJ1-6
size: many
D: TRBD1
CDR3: CASTSTGRASSPLHF
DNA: TGTGCCAGCACTTCGACAGGGCGTGCTAGTTCACCCCTCCACTTT

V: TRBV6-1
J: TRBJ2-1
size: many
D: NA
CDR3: CASIRAGLRDRNEQFF
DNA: TGTGCCAGCATTCGCGCGGGATTGCGGGATAGGAATGAGCAGTTCTTC

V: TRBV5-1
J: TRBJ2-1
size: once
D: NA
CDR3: CASSLHFTSDEQFF
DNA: TGCGCCAGCAGCTTGCATTTCACGTCGGATGAGCAGTTCTTC

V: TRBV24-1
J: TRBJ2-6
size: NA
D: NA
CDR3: CATSGRFSGANVLTF
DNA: TGTGCCACCAGTGGGCGATTCTCTGGGGCCAACGTCCTGACTTTC

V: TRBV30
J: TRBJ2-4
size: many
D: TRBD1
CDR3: CAWSETGGGQYF
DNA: TGTGCCTGGAGTGAGACAGGGGGAGGTCAGTACTTC

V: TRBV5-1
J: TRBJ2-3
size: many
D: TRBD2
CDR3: CASSPTGLADTDTQYF
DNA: TGCGCCAGCAGCCCGACGGGACTAGCGGACACAGATACGCAGTATTTT

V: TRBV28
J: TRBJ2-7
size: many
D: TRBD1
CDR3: CASSPLQGQGSYEQYF
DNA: TGTGCCAGCAGTCCGCTTCAGGGACAGGGCTCCTACGAGCAGTACTTC

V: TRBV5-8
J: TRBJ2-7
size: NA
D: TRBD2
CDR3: CASSLWLAGEYGQYF
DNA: TGTGCCAGCAGCTTGTGGCTAGCGGGGGAATACGGGCAGTACTTC

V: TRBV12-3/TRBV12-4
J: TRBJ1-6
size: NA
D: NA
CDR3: CASSLLGTKNSPLHF
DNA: TGTGCCAGCAGTTTACTTGGGACAAAAAATTCACCCCTCCACTTT

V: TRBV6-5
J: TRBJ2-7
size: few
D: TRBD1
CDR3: CASSYPTGGRGYEQYF
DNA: TGTGCCAGCAGTTACCCGACAGGGGGTAGAGGCTACGAGCAGTACTTC

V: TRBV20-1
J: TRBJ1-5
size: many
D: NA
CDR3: CSARGSRGAGQPQHF
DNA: TGCAGTGCTAGAGGATCTCGGGGTGCCGGGCAGCCCCAGCATTTT

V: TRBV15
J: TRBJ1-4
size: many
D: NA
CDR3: CATSTSADEKLFF
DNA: TGTGCCACCAGCACGTCGGCAGATGAAAAACTGTTTTTT

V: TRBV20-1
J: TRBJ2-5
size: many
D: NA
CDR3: CSARDNRPGETQYF
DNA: TGCAGTGCTAGAGATAACAGGCCAGGAGAGACCCAGTACTTC

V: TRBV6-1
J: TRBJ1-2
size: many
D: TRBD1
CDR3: CASSSYDRAIYGYTF
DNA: TGTGCCAGCAGTTCTTATGACAGGGCGATCTATGGCTACACCTTC

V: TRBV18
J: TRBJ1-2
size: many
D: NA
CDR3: CASSPGAGSNYGYTF
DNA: TGTGCCAGCTCACCTGGCGCAGGGTCTAACTATGGCTACACCTTC

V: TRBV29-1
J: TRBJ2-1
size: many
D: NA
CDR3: CSVEPGGNEQFF
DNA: TGCAGCGTTGAACCCGGGGGCAATGAGCAGTTCTTC

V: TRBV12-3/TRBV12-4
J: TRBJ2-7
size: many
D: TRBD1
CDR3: CASSVTGTGDPEQYF
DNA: TGTGCCAGCAGTGTAACCGGGACAGGGGACCCCGAGCAGTACTTC

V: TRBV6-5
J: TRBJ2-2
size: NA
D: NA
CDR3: CASSYSLTGELFF
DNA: TGTGCCAGCAGTTACTCCCTCACCGGGGAGCTGTTTTTT

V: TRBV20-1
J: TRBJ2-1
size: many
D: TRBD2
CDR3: CSAISGSSSYNEQFF
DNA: TGCAGTGCAATTAGCGGGAGCAGCTCCTACAATGAGCAGTTCTTC

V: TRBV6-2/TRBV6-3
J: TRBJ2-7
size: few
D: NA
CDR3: CATRGEVDEQYF
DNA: TGTGCCACCAGAGGCGAAGTCGACGAGCAGTACTTC

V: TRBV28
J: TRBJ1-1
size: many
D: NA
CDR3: CASSDRYEAFF
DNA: TGTGCCAGCAGTGACAGATATGAAGCTTTCTTT

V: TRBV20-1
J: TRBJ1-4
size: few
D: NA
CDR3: CSARDLGGTGEKLFF
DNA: TGCAGTGCTAGAGATCTCGGGGGAACGGGGGAAAAACTGTTTTTT

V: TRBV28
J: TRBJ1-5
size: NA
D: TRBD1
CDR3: CAGSDRGLGNQPQHF
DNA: TGTGCCGGCAGCGACAGGGGCCTGGGCAATCAGCCCCAGCATTTT

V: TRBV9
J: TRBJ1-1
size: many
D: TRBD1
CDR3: CASSGDSNTEAFF
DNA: TGTGCCAGCAGCGGGGACAGCAACACTGAAGCTTTCTTT

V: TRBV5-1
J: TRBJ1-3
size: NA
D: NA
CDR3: CASSLEGFWLPSPGNTIYF
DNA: TGCGCCAGCAGCTTGGAGGGTTTCTGGTTACCATCTCCTGGAAACACCATATATTTT

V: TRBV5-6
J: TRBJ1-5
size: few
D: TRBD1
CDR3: CASTKWGVRGNQPQHF
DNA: TGTGCCAGCACCAAATGGGGGGTCAGGGGGAATCAGCCCCAGCATTTT

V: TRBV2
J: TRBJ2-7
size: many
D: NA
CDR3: CASSGRSYEQYF
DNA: TGTGCCAGCAGCGGAAGGTCCTACGAGCAGTACTTC

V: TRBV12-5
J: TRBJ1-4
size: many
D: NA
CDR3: CASGPGSAKLFF
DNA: TGTGCTAGTGGTCCCGGAAGTGCAAAACTGTTTTTT

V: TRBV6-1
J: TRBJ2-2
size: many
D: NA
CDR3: CASSYPRDTGELFF
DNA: TGTGCCAGCAGTTACCCTAGGGACACCGGGGAGCTGTTTTTT

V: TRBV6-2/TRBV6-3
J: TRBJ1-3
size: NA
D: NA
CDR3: CASSQTGAHSGNTIYF
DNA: TGTGCCAGCAGCCAGACCGGGGCCCACTCTGGAAACACCATATATTTT

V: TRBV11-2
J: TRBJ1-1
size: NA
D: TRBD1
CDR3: CASSFGQGEGAFF
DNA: TGTGCCAGCAGCTTCGGGCAGGGGGAGGGAGCTTTCTTT

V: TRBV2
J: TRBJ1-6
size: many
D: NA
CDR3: CASSGEGRFNNSPLHF
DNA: TGTGCCAGCAGTGGGGAGGGTCGATTCAATAATTCACCCCTCCACTTT

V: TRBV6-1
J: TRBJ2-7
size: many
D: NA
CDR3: CASSAGSPYEQYF
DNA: TGTGCCAGCAGTGCCGGGTCGCCCTACGAGCAGTACTTC

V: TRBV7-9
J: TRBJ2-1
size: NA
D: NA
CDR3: CASSGGSDNEQFF
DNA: TGTGCCAGCAGCGGGGGATCTGACAATGAGCAGTTCTTC

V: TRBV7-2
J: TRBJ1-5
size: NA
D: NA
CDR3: CASSLVSGEQPQHF
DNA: TGTGCCAGCAGCTTAGTCTCAGGGGAGCAGCCCCAGCATTTT

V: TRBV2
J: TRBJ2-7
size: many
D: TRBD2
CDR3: CASRFTSGDYEQYF
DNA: TGTGCCAGCAGGTTTACTAGCGGCGACTACGAGCAGTACTTC

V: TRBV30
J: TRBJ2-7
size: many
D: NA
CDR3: CAWSVGGAGEQYF
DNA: TGTGCCTGGAGTGTAGGTGGGGCCGGCGAGCAGTACTTC

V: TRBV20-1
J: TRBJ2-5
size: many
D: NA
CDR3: CSARDPTRPQETQYF
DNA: TGCAGTGCTAGAGACCCGACTAGACCCCAAGAGACCCAGTACTTC

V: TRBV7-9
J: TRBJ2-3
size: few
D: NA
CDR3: CASTRRPDTQYF
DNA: TGTGCCAGCACCCGACGCCCAGATACGCAGTATTTT

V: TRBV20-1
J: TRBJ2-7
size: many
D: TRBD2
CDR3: CSARPLAGPVEQYF
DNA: TGCAGTGCTAGACCACTAGCGGGGCCGGTGGAGCAGTACTTC

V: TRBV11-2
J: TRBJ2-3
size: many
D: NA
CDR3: CASSLVGSPDTQYF
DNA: TGTGCCAGCAGCTTAGTGGGTTCCCCAGATACGCAGTATTTT

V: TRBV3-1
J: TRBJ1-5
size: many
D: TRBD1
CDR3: CASSQVTGGNQPQHF
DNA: TGTGCCAGCAGCCAAGTAACAGGGGGCAATCAGCCCCAGCATTTT

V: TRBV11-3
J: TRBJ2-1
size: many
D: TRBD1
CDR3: CASSLDHTGTGKYNEQFF
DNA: TGTGCCAGCAGCTTAGATCACACCGGGACAGGGAAATACAATGAGCAGTTCTTC

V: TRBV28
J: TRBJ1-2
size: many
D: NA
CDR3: CASRPGLVSYGYTF
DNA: TGTGCCAGCAGACCAGGGTTAGTAAGCTATGGCTACACCTTC

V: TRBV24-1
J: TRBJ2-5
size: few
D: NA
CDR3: CATRGAGTLETQYF
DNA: TGTGCCACCAGAGGGGCCGGGACTCTGGAGACCCAGTACTTC

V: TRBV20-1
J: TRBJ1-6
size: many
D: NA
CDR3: CSASPGSSYNSPLHF
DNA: TGCAGTGCCTCCCCTGGGAGCTCCTATAATTCACCCCTCCACTTT

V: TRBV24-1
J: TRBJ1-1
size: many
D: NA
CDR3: CATVEVNTEAFF
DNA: TGTGCCACCGTAGAAGTGAACACTGAAGCTTTCTTT

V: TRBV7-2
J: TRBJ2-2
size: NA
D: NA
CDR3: CASSPRGRVNTGELFF
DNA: TGTGCCAGCAGCCCCCGGGGCAGGGTAAACACCGGGGAGCTGTTTTTT